This T cell receptor (beta chain) originates from a study of regulatory T cells in long-lasting Graves disease. The time point here: newly diagnosed GD, antithyroid drugs for less than 3 months. Scientists built the TCR library using RNA that was extracted from PBMCs. In each case, Graves' disease was diagnosed per American Thyroid Association guidelines. EDTA tubes collected 7.5 to 9.5 milliliters of peripheral blood. The CDR3 is made up of 13 amino acids. Germline loops: CDR1 SQVTM, CDR2 ANQGSEA. Arm-PCR of CDR3 regions with iRepertoire HTBI primers generated TCR beta libraries. Source study methods: Sequenced samples collectively carried roughly 63 TRBV and about 15 TRBJ segments. TCRdb processed the multiplex PCR reads anew with MiXCR; each CDR3 protein has one entry. TCRdb assigned the V and J calls; the authors' analysis was not used. Of about 610,000 distinct CDR3 sequences in the sample, 16% were seen once.

For this clonotype: Sequence at one end of the junction differs from germline and may be a read error.

The same specimen was also included in a second study, on T cells in Graves' hyperthyroidism and ophthalmopathy. This second study notes: Participants, patients aged 18 to 65, had newly diagnosed hyperthyroidism with a duration under 2 months.

The rearrangement links TRBV29-1 to TRBJ2-2; D is possibly TRBD2 (5 bases). This receptor was obtained from a man aged 18 to 30 with Graves disease. This sample comprised peripheral blood mononuclear cells (PBMCs), obtained at new diagnosis, from a patient treated with antithyroid drugs. CDR3 loop: CSALTLNTGELLF. The CDR3 DNA sequence: TGCAGCGCGCTGACCTTGAACACCGGGGAGCTGCTTTTT.